A single sample gave rise to the 22 T cell receptor beta chains below, sequenced in a study of blood T cell repertoires in COVID-19. Profiled with immunoSEQ multiplex PCR; TCRdb holds only in-frame clones, not every one. The data contain about 210,000 clones, 80% of them singletons. Sequences were obtained from peripheral blood. The source of these receptors is a woman aged 70 to 79 with acute or convalescent COVID-19.

J is TRBJ1-1 and V is TRBV25-1; a possible D gene is TRBD1 (6 bases). The V and J ends lost 4 bases and 4 bases respectively, with 13 bases between them. Per the germline V gene, CDR1 is MGHDK and CDR2 is SYGVNS. This CDR3 region has 14 residues. CDR3 in amino acids: CASSGQVMATEAFF. The CDR3, as DNA: TGTGCCAGCAGTGGACAGGTGATGGCCACTGAAGCTTTCTTT.

The V and J genes are TRBV6-5 and TRBJ2-2, with 7 bases fitting TRBD1. This CDR3 has 13 residues. The ends lost 8 bases at V and 4 bases at J; junction bases unmatched: 4. Germline V lookup: CDR1 MNHEY, CDR2 SVGAGI. This CDR3 reads CASRDRVTGELFF. CDR3 nucleotides: TGTGCCAGCCGGGACAGAGTCACCGGGGAGCTGTTTTTT.

This rearrangement joins TRBV9 to TRBJ2-3, with D uncertain. The germline gives CDR1 SGDLS, CDR2 YYNGEE. The length of the CDR3 is 12 residues. V lost 0 bases to trimming and J lost 5 bases, with 4 bases between them. The CDR3 nucleotides are TGTGCCAGCAGCGTAGGGCAAGATACGCAGTATTTT. This sequence encodes CASSVGQDTQYF.

The rearrangement uses TRBV7-2 and TRBJ2-3; no clear D. Germline-derived CDR1 and CDR2 are SGHTA and FQGNSA. The CDR3 runs 15 residues. V was pared by 3 bases and J by 2 bases, with 12 bases between. CDR3 in DNA: TGTGCCAGCAGCTTGGCTCCTCTTCACACAGATACGCAGTATTTT. Translating gives CASSLAPLHTDTQYF.

The chain joins TRBV5-6 to TRBJ1-4, with TRBD1 matching over 9 bases. After removal of 4 bases from V and 11 bases from J, the junction contained 9 bases not matched to a gene. Germline CDR1 SGHDT, CDR2 YYEEEE. The CDR3 is 14 amino acids. CDR3 coding DNA: TGTGCCAGCAGCCTTATGGGACAGGGCGGGAAACTGTTTTTT. Residues: CASSLMGQGGKLFF.

The rearrangement uses TRBV6-5 and TRBJ2-2; 10 bases line up with TRBD1. Germline V gene lookup returns CDR1 MNHEY and CDR2 SVGAGI. V lost 6 bases to trimming and J lost 1 base; unmatched junction nucleotides: 2. This CDR3 has 15 amino acids. CDR3 region: CASRWDRGNTGELFF. The CDR3 DNA sequence: TGTGCCAGCAGATGGGACAGGGGGAACACCGGGGAGCTGTTTTTT.

The chain joins TRBV19 to TRBJ1-3; 8 positions match TRBD1. Germline V gene sequence: CDR1 LNHDA, CDR2 SQIVND (reference sequence). Trimming removed 6 bases from V and 4 bases from J; junction bases left unmatched: 8. This CDR3 contains 15 residues. CDR3 region: CASRKAGGAGNTIYF. DNA of the CDR3: TGTGCCAGTAGGAAGGCAGGGGGCGCCGGAAACACCATATATTTT.

The J gene is TRBJ1-6, the V gene TRBV4-1, with 9 bases fitting TRBD1. J was trimmed by 9 bases and V by 0 bases; bases with no gene match: 6. Germline CDR1 and CDR2: MGHRA and YSYEKL. The CDR3 totals 16 residues. CDR3 region: CASSQDGTGLISPLHF. For the CDR3, the DNA is TGCGCCAGCAGCCAAGATGGGACAGGGCTAATTTCACCCCTCCACTTT.

J is TRBJ2-7 and V is TRBV7-9; TRBD1 matches at 12 bases. After removal of 5 bases from V and 4 bases from J, the junction contained 9 bases not matched to a gene. Per germline, CDR1 SEHNR and CDR2 FQNEAQ (reference sequence). This CDR3 region has 16 residues. This CDR3 reads CASSPLGTGGKYEQYF. CDR3 in DNA: TGTGCCAGCAGCCCCCTGGGGACAGGGGGCAAGTACGAGCAGTACTTC.

The rearrangement joins TRBV10-3 to TRBJ2-7, with 8 bases fitting TRBD2. The V segment lost 0 bases and the J segment 4 bases; nucleotides outside the gene matches: 8. This CDR3 is built from 16 residues. CDR1 is ENHRY and CDR2 is SYGVKD in the germline V gene. The CDR3 reads CAISESGSGEGYEQYF. The CDR3 nucleotides are TGTGCCATCAGTGAGTCGGGTAGCGGGGAGGGGTACGAGCAGTACTTC.

The chain recombines TRBV3-1 (or the pseudogene TRBV3-2) with TRBJ2-2; D call uncertain. This CDR3 spans 16 amino acids. Germline V gives CDR1 LGHDT, CDR2 YNNKEL (reference sequence). V lost 3 bases, J lost 1 base, and 12 bases lay in between. CDR3 protein: CASSQQTFRNTGELFF. For the CDR3, the DNA is TGTGCCAGCAGCCAGCAGACATTCCGGAACACCGGGGAGCTGTTTTTT.

This chain joins TRBV7-9 and TRBJ2-3; TRBD2 matches 9 bases. V lost 1 base and J lost 4; bases outside the gene matches: 15. The CDR3 covers 19 residues. Germline V gene data show CDR1 as SEHNR and CDR2 as FQNEAQ (reference sequence). The DNA for the CDR3 is TGTGCCAGCAGCTTAGGGGTTCGCGGGGGGGCCAGGAGTGCAGATACGCAGTATTTT. Translation: CASSLGVRGGARSADTQYF.

The chain joins TRBV9 to TRBJ1-2; 8 bases are shared with TRBD1. CDR3 length equals 17 residues. Germline trimming cut 2 bases from V and 3 bases from J; bases unmatched to any gene: 12. Germline lookup yields CDR1 SGDLS and CDR2 YYNGEE. CDR3 nucleotides: TGTGCCAGCAGCGTCCAGGACAGGGTTTTAGGCGACTATGGCTACACCTTC. This codes for CASSVQDRVLGDYGYTF.

The rearrangement joins TRBV15 to TRBJ2-7, with TRBD1 matching 10 bases. CDR3 size: 15 residues. V shed 5 bases, J shed 1 base, and the junction held 5 bases outside the gene matches. Looked up from germline, CDR1 is LNHNV and CDR2 is YYDKDF (reference sequence). CDR3 nucleotides: TGTGCCACCAGCCCGGGACAGGGGCGATCCTACGAGCAGTACTTC. It is translated as CATSPGQGRSYEQYF.

CDR3 sequence: CASSPSLSGANVLTF. The CDR3 DNA is TGCGCCAGCAGCCCTAGCCTTTCTGGGGCCAACGTCCTGACTTTC. The chain combines TRBV4-1 with TRBJ2-6, with a tentative D call TRBD2 (5 bases). Deletions cut 4 bases from V and 1 base from J, with 8 bases between. The V gene's germline CDR1 is MGHRA and CDR2 YSYEKL. The CDR3 length is 15 residues.

This chain joins TRBV25-1 and TRBJ1-3; tentatively, D is TRBD1 (5 bases). CDR1 MGHDK and CDR2 SYGVNS come from the germline V gene. V lost 2 bases and J 0 bases, leaving 11 bases between the germline ends. This CDR3 region has 16 residues. The CDR3 bases are TGTGCCAGCAGTGAAGTATATAGGGGCTCTGGAAACACCATATATTTT. The encoded protein is CASSEVYRGSGNTIYF.

The rearrangement links TRBV20-1 to TRBJ1-3; D is unclear. Germline values: CDR1 DFQATT, CDR2 SNEGSKA (reference sequence). The CDR3 spans 14 residues. The V gene lost 3 bases and the J gene lost 0 bases, with 9 bases spanning the gap. The CDR3 is CSASRSSSGNTIYF. In DNA, the CDR3 is TGCAGTGCTAGTAGAAGTAGCTCTGGAAACACCATATATTTT.

The gene calls are TRBV10-1 and TRBJ2-3, with D uncertain. Germline values: CDR1 WNHNN, CDR2 SYGVQD (reference sequence). There are 13 residues in the CDR3. The V end lost 3 bases, the J end lost 10 bases, and 14 bases lay between the germline ends. CDR3 in DNA: TGCGCCAGCAGTGATTCGACTCGTTCTGCGCAGTATTTT. Protein sequence: CASSDSTRSAQYF.

The chain is built from TRBV20-1 and TRBJ2-1; 9 nucleotides line up with TRBD1. Germline-derived CDR1 and CDR2 are DFQATT and SNEGSKA (reference sequence). The junction had 9 bases not matched to a gene; V was cut back by 3 bases and J by 3 bases. The CDR3 is 16 amino acids. In DNA form, the CDR3 reads TGCAGTGCTAGTCTCTTTCGGACAGGGGACTACAATGAGCAGTTCTTC. This gives the protein CSASLFRTGDYNEQFF.

The chain uses TRBV6-5 and TRBJ2-5; 7 positions agree with TRBD2. CDR3 length equals 15 residues. The junction had 4 bases not matched to a gene; V was cut back by 2 bases and J by 1 base. Looked up from germline, CDR1 is MNHEY and CDR2 is SVGAGI. CDR3: CASSYGGSSQETQYF. In DNA, the CDR3 is TGTGCCAGCAGTTACGGCGGGAGTAGCCAAGAGACCCAGTACTTC.

This clone has just a few counts. J is TRBJ2-5 and V is TRBV5-8; 9 positions agree with TRBD1. The length of the CDR3 is 16 residues. Germline V gene lookup returns CDR1 SGHTS and CDR2 YDEGEE. V was pared by 3 bases and J by 2 bases, with 8 bases of the junction left unmatched. CDR3 protein: CASSSGQGALQETQYF. CDR3 DNA sequence: TGTGCCAGCAGCTCGGGACAGGGCGCATTACAAGAGACCCAGTACTTC. Full variable domain (outside the CDR3, taken from reference TRBV5-8 and TRBJ2-5): EAGVTQSPTHLIKTRGQQATLRCSPISGHTSVYWYQQALGLGLQFLLWYDEGEERNRGNFPPRFSGRQFPNYSSELNVNALELEDSALYLCASSSGQGALQETQYFGPGTRLLVL.

The chain couples TRBV5-4 to TRBJ2-3; 14 bases are a match to TRBD2. V lost 4 bases, J lost 5 bases, and 6 bases stayed unmatched. The CDR3 consists of 16 residues. Per germline, CDR1 SGHNT and CDR2 YYREEE (reference sequence). The CDR3 region is CASSLGTSGGQDTQYF. The CDR3 nucleotides read TGTGCCAGCAGCCTAGGGACTAGCGGGGGTCAAGATACGCAGTATTTT.